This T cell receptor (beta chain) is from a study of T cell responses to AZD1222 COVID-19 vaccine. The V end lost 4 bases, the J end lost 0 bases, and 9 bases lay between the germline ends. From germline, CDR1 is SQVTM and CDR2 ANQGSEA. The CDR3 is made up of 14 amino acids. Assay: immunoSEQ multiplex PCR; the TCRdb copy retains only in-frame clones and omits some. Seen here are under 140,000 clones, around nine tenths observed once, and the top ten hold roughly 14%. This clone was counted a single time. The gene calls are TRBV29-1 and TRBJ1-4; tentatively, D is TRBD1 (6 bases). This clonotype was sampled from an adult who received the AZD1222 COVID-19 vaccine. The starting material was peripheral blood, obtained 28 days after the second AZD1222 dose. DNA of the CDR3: TGCAGCGTTGGGGGACAAGCAACTAATGAAAAACTGTTTTTT. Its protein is CSVGGQATNEKLFF.